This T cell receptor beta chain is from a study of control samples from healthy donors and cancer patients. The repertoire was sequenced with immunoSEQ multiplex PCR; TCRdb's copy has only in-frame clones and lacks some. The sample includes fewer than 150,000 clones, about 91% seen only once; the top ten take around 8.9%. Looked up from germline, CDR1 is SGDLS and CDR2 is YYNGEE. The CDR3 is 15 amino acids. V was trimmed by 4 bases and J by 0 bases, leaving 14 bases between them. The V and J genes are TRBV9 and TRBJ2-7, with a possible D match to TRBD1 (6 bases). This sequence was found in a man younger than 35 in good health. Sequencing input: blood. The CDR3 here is CASSPRQESSYEQYF. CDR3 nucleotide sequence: TGTGCCAGCAGCCCCCGACAGGAGAGCTCCTACGAGCAGTACTTC. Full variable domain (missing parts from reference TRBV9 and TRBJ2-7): DSGVTQTPKHLITATGQRVTLRCSPRSGDLSVYWYQQSLDQGLQFLIQYYNGEERAKGNILERFSAQQFPDLHSELNLSSLELGDSALYFCASSPRQESSYEQYFGPGTRLTVT.